This TCR beta chain was observed in a study of CD8 T cells in ankylosing spondylitis (dated by TCRdb to 2016 to 2017). Background for the entire study: T cell receptor beta repertoires were profiled in healthy donors and ankylosing spondylitis patients so that disease-linked TCR variants could be found. Peripheral blood samples were taken, and synovial fluid was additionally collected from ankylosing spondylitis patients. The full study cohort was made up of 25 ankylosing spondylitis patients and fewer than 120 healthy donors. General study outcomes and caveats: Some TCR beta motif variants had previously been reported in synovial fluid and blood of reactive arthritis patients, which suggested common disease-initiation mechanisms. A CD8+ phenotype was shown by the disease-linked clones, which were found at relatively low frequencies in peripheral blood. Significant enrichment of the disease-linked clones was reported in matched synovial fluid samples from ankylosing spondylitis patients. A TCR beta motif made up of several highly homologous amino acid variants appeared to be characteristic of blood from ankylosing spondylitis patients.

To note about this clonotype: Its specific antigen is unknown. No per-base quality is available; no much larger clone lies one base away.

The CDR3 spans 13 residues, from the cysteine through the phenylalanine. The kept DNA is CDR3 alone, 39 bases in frame from the first base. CDR1 DFQATT and CDR2 SNEGSKA were looked up in the germline V gene (reference sequence). Trimming takes 4 bases off V and 3 bases off J; junction bases not matched to a gene: 3. Data came from an Illumina HiSeq 2500. Quantitative 5'-RACE with molecular barcodes was the method used to prepare the TCR beta libraries. The published analysis was carried out like this. A new computational method, built on a probabilistic model of VDJ rearrangement, was used to identify disease-linked TCR variants. Through fastp at Q25 and MiXCR, TCRdb rebuilt clones from the public reads, retaining in-frame beta chains. Each entry merges the rows of one CDR3 protein and shows their most common DNA and genes. TCRdb assigned the V and J calls; the authors' analysis was not used. The sample yields fewer than 400,000 distinct CDR3 sequences; around 20% were counted once. The leading ten clones occupy around 16% of the sample.

The chain joins TRBV20-1 to TRBJ2-5, with 9 middle bases fitting TRBD1. The receptor comes from a male donor with ankylosing spondylitis. Sequencing was done on a sample of blood, either unsorted or a sorted T cell fraction (not recorded which). The sequenced DNA is TGCAGTGCTATTCGGACAGGGGAAGAGACCCAGTACTTC. It codes for CSAIRTGEETQYF.